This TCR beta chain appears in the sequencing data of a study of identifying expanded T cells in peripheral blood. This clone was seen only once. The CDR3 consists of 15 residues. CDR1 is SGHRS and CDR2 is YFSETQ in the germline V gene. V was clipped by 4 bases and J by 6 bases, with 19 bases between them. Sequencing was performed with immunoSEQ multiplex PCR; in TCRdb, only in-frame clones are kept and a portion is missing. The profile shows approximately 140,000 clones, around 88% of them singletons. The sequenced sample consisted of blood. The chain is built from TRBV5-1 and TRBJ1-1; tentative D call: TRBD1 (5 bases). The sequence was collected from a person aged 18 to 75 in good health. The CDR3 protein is CASSPDGHTGAEAFF. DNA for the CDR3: TGCGCCAGCAGCCCAGACGGACATACGGGGGCTGAAGCTTTCTTT.